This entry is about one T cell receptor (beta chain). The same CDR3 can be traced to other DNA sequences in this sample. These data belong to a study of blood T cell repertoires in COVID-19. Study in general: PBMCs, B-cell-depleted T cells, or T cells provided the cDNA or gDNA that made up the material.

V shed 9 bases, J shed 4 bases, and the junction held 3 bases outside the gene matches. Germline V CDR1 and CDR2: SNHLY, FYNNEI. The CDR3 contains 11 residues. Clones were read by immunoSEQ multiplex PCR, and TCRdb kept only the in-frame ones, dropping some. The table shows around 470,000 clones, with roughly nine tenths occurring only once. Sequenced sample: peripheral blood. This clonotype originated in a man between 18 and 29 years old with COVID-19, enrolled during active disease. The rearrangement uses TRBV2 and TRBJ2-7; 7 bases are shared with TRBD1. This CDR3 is CASGTAYEQYF. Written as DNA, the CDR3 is TGTGCCAGTGGGACAGCATACGAGCAGTACTTC.